The 15 T cell receptor beta chains below were found in one sample sequenced in a study of PD-1 blockade in classical Hodgkin lymphoma. The data were produced by immunoSEQ multiplex PCR, yet TCRdb's version contains in-frame clones alone and is incomplete. Of around 60,000 clones listed, 87% are singletons. Regarding time point: cycle 4 day 1 (C4D1), after more than five weeks of nivolumab. Exposure to brentuximab vedotin varied, and each patient had relapsed following autologous stem cell transplantation. The specimen was peripheral blood mononuclear cells (PBMCs), collected before the fourth cycle of nivolumab. Receptors originate from a human donor with classical Hodgkin lymphoma.

The chain has TRBV10-1 and TRBJ2-7, with D unclear. Germline V CDR1 and CDR2: WNHNN, SYGVQD (reference sequence). V was clipped by 0 bases and J by 3 bases, with 12 bases between them. This CDR3 has 15 amino acids. For the CDR3, the DNA is TGCGCCAGCAGTGAGTCTGGCCCACCTCGCTACGAGCAGTACTTC. As protein: CASSESGPPRYEQYF.

The V and J genes are TRBV6-1 and TRBJ2-3, with D unclear. Trimming removed 2 bases from V and 0 bases from J, with 12 bases in between. The CDR3 sequence is 16 residues long. CDR1 MNHNS and CDR2 SASEGT come from the germline V gene. The CDR3 is CASSELGFASTDTQYF. For the CDR3, the DNA is TGTGCCAGCAGTGAACTGGGTTTTGCTAGCACAGATACGCAGTATTTT.

This chain's CDR3 is CARTGPSNNEKLFF. The DNA of the CDR3 is TGTGCCAGAACCGGGCCAAGCAATAATGAAAAACTGTTTTTT. The chain combines TRBV6-1 with TRBJ1-4, with D hard to call. Germline CDR1 reads MNHNS; CDR2 reads SASEGT. This CDR3 has 14 amino acids. V lost 9 bases to trimming and J lost 4 bases, with 15 bases between them.

The rearrangement joins TRBV7-9 to TRBJ1-2; 7 nucleotides align to TRBD1. The CDR3 runs to 16 residues. Trimming took 5 bases from V and 5 from J; bases not matched to a gene: 14. CDR1 and CDR2 from the germline V gene are SEHNR and FQNEAQ (reference sequence). DNA of the CDR3: TGTGCCAGCAGCGGCACCCAGAGGACAGGCAGATATGGCTACACCTTC. It yields the protein CASSGTQRTGRYGYTF.

V and J are TRBV6-5 and TRBJ1-6; 9 nucleotides line up with TRBD1. V was clipped by 4 bases and J by 12 bases; unmatched bases: 7. The CDR3 has 14 amino acids. The germline V gene encodes CDR1 MNHEY and CDR2 SVGAGI. CDR3: CASSSPGQGLPLHF. As DNA, the CDR3 is TGTGCCAGCAGTTCCCCGGGACAGGGCTTACCCCTCCACTTT.

V gene TRBV9 combines with J gene TRBJ1-4; 10 bases align to TRBD1. CDR3 length: 15 amino acids. The germline V gene has CDR1 SGDLS and CDR2 YYNGEE. V trimming: 3 bases; J trimming: 6 bases; junction bases outside the gene matches: 5. The CDR3 nucleotides are TGTGCCAGCAGCGACCCCGGGACAGGGGATGAAAAACTGTTTTTT. Its translation is CASSDPGTGDEKLFF.

The chain couples TRBV2 to TRBJ2-5; 7 nucleotides match TRBD2. The ends lost 3 bases at V and 0 bases at J; junction bases unmatched: 10. The CDR3 runs to 17 residues. The germline V gene encodes CDR1 SNHLY and CDR2 FYNNEI. The DNA for the CDR3 is TGTGCCAGCAGTGACGGTAATAGGGGAGGGTACCAAGAGACCCAGTACTTC. Protein sequence: CASSDGNRGGYQETQYF.

V is TRBV10-3 and J is TRBJ2-7; D is perhaps TRBD2 (7 bases). Germline V gene sequence: CDR1 ENHRY, CDR2 SYGVKD. CDR3 length: 14 amino acids. V was trimmed by 2 bases and J by 9 bases, leaving 17 bases between them. The CDR3 spells CAISEEWEGGRQYF. The CDR3, as DNA: TGTGCCATCAGTGAGGAATGGGAGGGGGGCCGGCAGTACTTC.

This chain joins TRBV28 and TRBJ1-1; TRBD1 is a possible D gene (5 bases). The V end lost 2 bases, the J end lost 1 base, and 8 bases lay between the germline ends. The CDR3 has 14 amino acids. CDR1 and CDR2 from the germline V gene are MDHEN and SYDVKM. CDR3 nucleotide sequence: TGTGCCAGCAGTTTACTGACAGAGAACACTGAAGCTTTCTTT. Translation: CASSLLTENTEAFF.

The CDR3 sequence: CASSDWDRASNQPQHF. As DNA, the CDR3 is TGTGCCAGCAGTGATTGGGACAGGGCTTCGAATCAGCCCCAGCATTTT. V is TRBV2 and J is TRBJ1-5; 9 bases match TRBD1. Germline V lookup: CDR1 SNHLY, CDR2 FYNNEI. The CDR3 runs 16 residues. V trimming: 3 bases; J trimming: 4 bases; junction bases outside the gene matches: 7.

This chain joins TRBV6-1 and TRBJ1-1, with TRBD1 as a possible D gene (6 bases). Germline V gene lookup returns CDR1 MNHNS and CDR2 SASEGT. Between the trimmed V and J ends, which lost 10 bases and 3 bases, there was a span of 15 bases. The CDR3 runs to 13 residues. The CDR3 DNA is TGTGCCACTAGGGGGGTAGGGGACACTGAAGCTTTCTTT. Translated: CATRGVGDTEAFF.

The genes are TRBV11-1 and TRBJ2-1; the match to TRBD2 covers 8 bases. The CDR3 is 15 amino acids. In germline, CDR1 is SGHAT, CDR2 FQDESV (reference sequence). After removal of 2 bases from V and 4 bases from J, the junction contained 4 bases not matched to a gene. This CDR3 is CASSLLRGGYNEQFF. Here the CDR3 DNA reads TGTGCCAGCAGCTTATTACGGGGGGGGTACAATGAGCAGTTCTTC.

In its sample, this clone was seen a few times. V is TRBV9 and J is TRBJ1-4; no clear D gene. The germline V gene has CDR1 SGDLS and CDR2 YYNGEE. The CDR3 sequence is 14 residues long. Trimming stripped 4 bases from V and 4 bases from J, with 11 bases between. The CDR3 spells CASSRDSLNEKLFF. Here the CDR3 DNA reads TGTGCCAGCAGCCGCGATTCCCTTAATGAAAAACTGTTTTTT.

V and J are TRBV27 and TRBJ2-7, with 7 nucleotides matching TRBD1. This CDR3 has 15 residues. V shed 11 bases, J shed 1 base, and the junction held 14 bases outside the gene matches. Germline V gives CDR1 MNHEY, CDR2 SMNVEV (reference sequence). The CDR3 sequence is CAPPTNQGVSYEQYF. Written as DNA, the CDR3 is TGTGCCCCGCCTACAAATCAGGGGGTGTCCTACGAGCAGTACTTC.

This clone was counted a few times. V gene TRBV18 combines with J gene TRBJ1-1; no reliable D call. V was trimmed by 1 base and J by 5 bases, leaving 5 bases between them. Germline V CDR1 and CDR2: KGHSH, LQKENI. This CDR3 is built from 12 residues. The CDR3 DNA sequence: TGTGCCAGCTCACCACAGGGAACTGAAGCTTTCTTT. It codes for CASSPQGTEAFF.